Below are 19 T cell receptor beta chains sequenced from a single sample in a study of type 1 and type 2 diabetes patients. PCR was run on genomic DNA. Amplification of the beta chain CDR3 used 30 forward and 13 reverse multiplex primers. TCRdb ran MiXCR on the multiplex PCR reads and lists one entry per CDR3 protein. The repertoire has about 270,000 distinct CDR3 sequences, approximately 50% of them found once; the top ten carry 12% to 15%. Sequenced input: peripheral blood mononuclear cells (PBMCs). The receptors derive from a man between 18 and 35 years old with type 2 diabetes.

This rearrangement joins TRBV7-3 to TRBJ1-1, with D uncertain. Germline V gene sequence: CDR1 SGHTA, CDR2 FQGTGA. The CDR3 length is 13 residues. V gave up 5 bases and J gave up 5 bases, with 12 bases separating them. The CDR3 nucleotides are TGTGCCAGCAGCCAAGCCCAGGTTACTGAAGCTTTCTTT. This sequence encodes CASSQAQVTEAFF.

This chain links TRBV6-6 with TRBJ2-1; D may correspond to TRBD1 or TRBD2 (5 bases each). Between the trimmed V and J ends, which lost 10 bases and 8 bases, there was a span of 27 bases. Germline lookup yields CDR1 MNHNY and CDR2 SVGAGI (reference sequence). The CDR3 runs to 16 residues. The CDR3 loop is CATLWGSDLGLDEQFF. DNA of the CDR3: TGTGCCACCCTCTGGGGGTCTGATTTGGGGCTCGATGAGCAGTTCTTC.

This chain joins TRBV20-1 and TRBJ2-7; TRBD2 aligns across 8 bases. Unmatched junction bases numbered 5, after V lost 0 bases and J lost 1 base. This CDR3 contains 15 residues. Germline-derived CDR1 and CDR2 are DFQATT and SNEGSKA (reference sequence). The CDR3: CSARDSSGSSYEQYF. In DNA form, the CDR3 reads TGCAGTGCTAGAGATTCCAGCGGGAGTTCCTACGAGCAGTACTTC.

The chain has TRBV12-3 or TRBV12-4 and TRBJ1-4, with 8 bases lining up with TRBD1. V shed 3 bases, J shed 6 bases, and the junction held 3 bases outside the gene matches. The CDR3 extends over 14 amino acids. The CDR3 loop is CASSFATGDEKLFF. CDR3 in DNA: TGTGCCAGCAGTTTCGCGACAGGGGATGAAAAACTGTTTTTT.

The CDR3 region has the DNA TGTGCCAGCAGTTTAGGCGGGGGCTGGCAGCCCCAGCATTTT. It is translated as CASSLGGGWQPQHF. The chain uses TRBV27 and TRBJ1-5; maybe TRBD1 (6 bases). Per germline, CDR1 MNHEY and CDR2 SMNVEV (reference sequence). The CDR3 loop spans 14 amino acids. The V and J ends lost 2 bases and 7 bases respectively, with 12 bases between them.

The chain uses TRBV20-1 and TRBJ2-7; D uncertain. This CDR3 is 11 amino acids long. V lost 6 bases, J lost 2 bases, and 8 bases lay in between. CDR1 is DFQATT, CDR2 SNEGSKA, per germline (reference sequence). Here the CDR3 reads CSAGLTYEQYF. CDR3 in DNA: TGCAGTGCAGGGTTAACCTACGAGCAGTACTTC.

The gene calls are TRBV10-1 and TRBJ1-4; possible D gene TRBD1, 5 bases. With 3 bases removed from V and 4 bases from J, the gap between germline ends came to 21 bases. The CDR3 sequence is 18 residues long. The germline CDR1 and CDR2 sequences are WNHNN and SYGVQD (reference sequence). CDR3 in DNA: TGCGCCAGCAGTGACATATTCTGGACGGGACCTAATAATGAAAAACTGTTTTTT. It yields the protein CASSDIFWTGPNNEKLFF.

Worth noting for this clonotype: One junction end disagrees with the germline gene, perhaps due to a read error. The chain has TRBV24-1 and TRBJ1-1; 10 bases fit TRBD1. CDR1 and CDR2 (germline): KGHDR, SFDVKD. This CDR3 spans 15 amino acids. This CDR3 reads CATSATGQGNAEAFF. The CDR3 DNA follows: TGTGCCACCAGTGCCACGGGACAGGGGAACGCTGAAGCTTTCTTT.

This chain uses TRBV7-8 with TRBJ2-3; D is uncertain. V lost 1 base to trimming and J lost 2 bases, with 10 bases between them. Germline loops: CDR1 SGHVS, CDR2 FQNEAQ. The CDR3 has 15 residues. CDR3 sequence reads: CASSLGIVNTDTQYF. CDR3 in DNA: TGTGCCAGCAGCTTAGGTATTGTCAACACAGATACGCAGTATTTT.

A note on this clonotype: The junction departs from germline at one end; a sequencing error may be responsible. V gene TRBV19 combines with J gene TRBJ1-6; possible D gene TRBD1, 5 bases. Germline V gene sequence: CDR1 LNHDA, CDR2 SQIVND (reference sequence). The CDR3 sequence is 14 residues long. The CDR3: CASSIEGENSSLHF. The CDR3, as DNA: TGTGCCAGTAGTATAGAGGGGGAGAATTCATCCCTCCACTTT.

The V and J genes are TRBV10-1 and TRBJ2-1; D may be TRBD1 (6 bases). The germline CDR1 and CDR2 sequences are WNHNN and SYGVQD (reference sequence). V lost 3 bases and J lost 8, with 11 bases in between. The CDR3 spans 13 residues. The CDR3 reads CASSETGWHEQFF. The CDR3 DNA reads TGCGCCAGCAGTGAAACAGGGTGGCATGAGCAGTTCTTC.

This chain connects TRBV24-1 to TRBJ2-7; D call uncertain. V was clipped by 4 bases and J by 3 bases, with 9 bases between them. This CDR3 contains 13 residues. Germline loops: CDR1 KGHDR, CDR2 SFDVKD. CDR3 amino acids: CATSDAADYEQYF. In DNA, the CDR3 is TGTGCCACCAGTGACGCGGCCGACTACGAGCAGTACTTC.

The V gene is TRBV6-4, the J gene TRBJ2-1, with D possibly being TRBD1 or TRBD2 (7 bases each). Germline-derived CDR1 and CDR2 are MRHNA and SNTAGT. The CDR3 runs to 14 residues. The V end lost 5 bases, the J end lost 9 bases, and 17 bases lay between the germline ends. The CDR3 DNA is TGTGCCAGCAGTCCTCAACCAGGGGGGGGTGAGCAGTTCTTC. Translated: CASSPQPGGGEQFF.

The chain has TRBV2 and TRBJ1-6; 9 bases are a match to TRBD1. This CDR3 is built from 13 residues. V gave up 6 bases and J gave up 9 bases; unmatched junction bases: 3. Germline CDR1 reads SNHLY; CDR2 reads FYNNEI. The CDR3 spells CASRDRGVSPLHF. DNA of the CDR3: TGTGCCAGCAGGGACAGGGGAGTTTCACCCCTCCACTTT.

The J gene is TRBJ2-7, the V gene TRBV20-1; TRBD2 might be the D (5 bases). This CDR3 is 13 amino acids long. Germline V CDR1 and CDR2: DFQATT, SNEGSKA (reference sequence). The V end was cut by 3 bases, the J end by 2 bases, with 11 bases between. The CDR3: CSASYPGTYEQYF. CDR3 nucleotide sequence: TGCAGTGCTAGTTATCCGGGAACCTACGAGCAGTACTTC.

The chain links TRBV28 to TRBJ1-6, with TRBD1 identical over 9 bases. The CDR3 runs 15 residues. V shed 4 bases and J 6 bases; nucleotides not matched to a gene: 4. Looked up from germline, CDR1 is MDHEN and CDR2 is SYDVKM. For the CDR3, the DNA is TGTGCCAGCAGTTCCTCGACAGGGGGTAATTCACCCCTCCACTTT. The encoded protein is CASSSSTGGNSPLHF.

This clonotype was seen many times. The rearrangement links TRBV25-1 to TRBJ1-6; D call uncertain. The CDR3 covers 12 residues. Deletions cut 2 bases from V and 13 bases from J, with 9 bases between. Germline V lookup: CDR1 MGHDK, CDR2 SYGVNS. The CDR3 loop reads CASSEVGDPLHF. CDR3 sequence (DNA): TGTGCCAGCAGTGAAGTTGGAGATCCCCTCCACTTT.

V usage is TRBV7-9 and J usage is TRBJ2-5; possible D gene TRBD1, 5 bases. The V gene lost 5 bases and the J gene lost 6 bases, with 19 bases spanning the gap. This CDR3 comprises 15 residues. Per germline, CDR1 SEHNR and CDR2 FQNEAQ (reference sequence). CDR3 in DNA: TGTGCCAGCAGCGACCAGGACACGGAATGGAAGACCCAGTACTTC. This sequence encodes CASSDQDTEWKTQYF.

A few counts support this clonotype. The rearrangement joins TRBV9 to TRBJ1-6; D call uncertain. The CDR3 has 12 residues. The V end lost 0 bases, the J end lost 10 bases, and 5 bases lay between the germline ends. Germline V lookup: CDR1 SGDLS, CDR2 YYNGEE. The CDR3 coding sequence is TGTGCCAGCAGCGTAGGTGGCTCACCCCTCCACTTT. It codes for CASSVGGSPLHF. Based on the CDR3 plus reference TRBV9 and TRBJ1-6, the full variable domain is DSGVTQTPKHLITATGQRVTLRCSPRSGDLSVYWYQQSLDQGLQFLIQYYNGEERAKGNILERFSAQQFPDLHSELNLSSLELGDSALYFCASSVGGSPLHFGNGTRLTVT.